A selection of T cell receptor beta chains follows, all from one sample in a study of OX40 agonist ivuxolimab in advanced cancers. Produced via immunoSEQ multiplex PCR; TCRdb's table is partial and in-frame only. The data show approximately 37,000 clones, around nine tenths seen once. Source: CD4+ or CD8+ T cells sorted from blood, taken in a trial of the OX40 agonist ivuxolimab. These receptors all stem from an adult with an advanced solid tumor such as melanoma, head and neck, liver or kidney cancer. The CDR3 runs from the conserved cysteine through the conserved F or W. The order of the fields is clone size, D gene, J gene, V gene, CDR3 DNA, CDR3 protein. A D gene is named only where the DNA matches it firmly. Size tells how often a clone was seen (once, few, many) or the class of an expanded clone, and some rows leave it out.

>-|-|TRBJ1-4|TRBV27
TGTGCCAGCAGTTTTATCCCCCCGTTTCCAAGTGAAAAACTGTTTTTT
CASSFIPPFPSEKLFF
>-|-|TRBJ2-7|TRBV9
TGTGCCAGCAGCGCCACAGGGTCCGAGCAGTACTTC
CASSATGSEQYF
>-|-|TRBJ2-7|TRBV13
TGTGCCAGCAGCGAAGGCCCAGAAAACGAGCAGTACTTC
CASSEGPENEQYF
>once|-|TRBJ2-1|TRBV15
TGTGCCACCAGCAGAGAGGAGGGCACCTACAATGAGCAGTTCTTC
CATSREEGTYNEQFF
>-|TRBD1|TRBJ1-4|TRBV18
TGTGCCAGCTCACCTACAGGGGGCTTTAATGAAAAACTGTTTTTT
CASSPTGGFNEKLFF
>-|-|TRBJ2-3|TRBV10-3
TGTGCCATCAGTGTCTCTTTAGCAGATACGCAGTATTTT
CAISVSLADTQYF
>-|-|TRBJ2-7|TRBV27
TGTGCCAGCAGATCAGGTCTGGAGCAGTACTTC
CASRSGLEQYF
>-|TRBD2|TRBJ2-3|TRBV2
TGTGCCAGCAGTGAAATGGGGGAGGGCCGCACAGATACGCAGTATTTT
CASSEMGEGRTDTQYF
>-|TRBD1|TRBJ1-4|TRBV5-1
TGCGCCAGCAGCTTGGCCTACAGGGGAACTGAAAAACTGTTTTTT
CASSLAYRGTEKLFF
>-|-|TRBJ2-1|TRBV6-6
TGTGCCAGCAGGCCTAGCGCAAGCTCCTACAATGAGCAGTTCTTC
CASRPSASSYNEQFF
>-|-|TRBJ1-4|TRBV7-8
TGTGCCAGCAGCTTGAACGACCCTAAGTACGAAAAACTGTTTTTT
CASSLNDPKYEKLFF
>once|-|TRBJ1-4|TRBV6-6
TGTGCCAGCAGCCGGGGGGGGGCTAATGAAAAACTGTTTTTT
CASSRGGANEKLFF
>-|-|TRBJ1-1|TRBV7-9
TGTGCCAGCAGCCCCGGCGGAACTGAAGCTTTCTTT
CASSPGGTEAFF
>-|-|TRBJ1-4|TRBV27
TGTGCCAGCAGTTTAGAGGGATCTTGGGGAGAAAAACTGTTTTTT
CASSLEGSWGEKLFF
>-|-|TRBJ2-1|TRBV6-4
TGTGCCAGCAGTGAAAACGGCTGGGGTGAGCAGTTCTTC
CASSENGWGEQFF
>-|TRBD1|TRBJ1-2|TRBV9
TGTGCCAGCAGCGTAATGGCCGGGACAGGGTTTGAAGGTGGCTACACCTTC
CASSVMAGTGFEGGYTF
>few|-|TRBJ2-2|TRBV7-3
TGTGCCAGCAGCCTGGACACCTACACCGGGGAGCTGTTTTTT
CASSLDTYTGELFF
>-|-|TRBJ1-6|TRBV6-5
TGTGCCAGCAGTTACTCGGATAGTTCACCCCTCCACTTT
CASSYSDSSPLHF
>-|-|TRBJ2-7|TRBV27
TGTGCCAGCAGTTTTTCGGGGTACACGGACGAGCAGTACTTC
CASSFSGYTDEQYF
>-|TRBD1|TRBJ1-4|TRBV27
TGTGCCAGCAGTCCGTTGGACAGGTTGAATGAAAAACTGTTTTTT
CASSPLDRLNEKLFF